A single sample is the source of the 9 T cell receptor beta chains below, sequenced in a study of blood T cell repertoires in COVID-19. The method was immunoSEQ multiplex PCR; TCRdb's version includes in-frame clones alone and lacks a portion of them. Of roughly 68,000 clones listed, roughly nine tenths are singletons. Sequences were obtained from peripheral blood. The receptors derive from a man aged 35 to 55 with COVID-19, enrolled during active disease.

The J gene is TRBJ2-1, the V gene TRBV27; 7 nucleotides align to TRBD1. The CDR3 has 15 amino acids. J was trimmed by 0 bases and V by 5 bases; bases with no gene match: 4. The germline V gene has CDR1 MNHEY and CDR2 SMNVEV (reference sequence). The DNA for the CDR3 is TGTGCCAGCAGTCCGACAGGGAACTCCTACAATGAGCAGTTCTTC. Residues: CASSPTGNSYNEQFF.

This chain links TRBV28 with TRBJ2-7, with 7 positions matching TRBD1. The CDR3 runs 15 residues. Germline CDR1 is MDHEN and CDR2 is SYDVKM. V lost 2 bases to trimming and J lost 4 bases; unmatched junction nucleotides: 8. The CDR3: CASSLVKGASYEQYF. In DNA form, the CDR3 reads TGTGCCAGCAGTTTAGTTAAGGGGGCTTCTTACGAGCAGTACTTC.

The rearrangement joins TRBV10-3 to TRBJ1-1, with D perhaps matching TRBD1 (5 bases). This CDR3 is 13 amino acids long. V lost 4 bases and J 4 bases, leaving 10 bases between the germline ends. Per germline, CDR1 ENHRY and CDR2 SYGVKD. In DNA, the CDR3 is TGTGCCATCAGTGGTGGGGGGAGCACTGAAGCTTTCTTT. Its translation: CAISGGGSTEAFF.

The V call is TRBV11-3, the J call TRBJ2-1, with D maybe TRBD2 (5 bases). This CDR3 is built from 13 residues. V was pared by 0 bases and J by 9 bases, with 9 bases between. Per germline, CDR1 SGHNT and CDR2 YENEEA. The CDR3 DNA reads as TGTGCCAGCAGCTTAGAAGGGAGTGGTGAGCAGTTCTTC. This sequence encodes CASSLEGSGEQFF.

The chain uses TRBV5-4 and TRBJ2-3; 7 bases fit TRBD1. This CDR3 has 15 amino acids. J was trimmed by 0 bases and V by 4 bases; bases with no gene match: 5. The germline gives CDR1 SGHNT, CDR2 YYREEE (reference sequence). DNA of the CDR3: TGTGCCAGCAGCCCAGGGGGTCGGAGCACAGATACGCAGTATTTT. It specifies CASSPGGRSTDTQYF.

The V call is TRBV3-1 (or the pseudogene TRBV3-2), the J call TRBJ2-3, with 14 bases aligning to TRBD2. CDR1 and CDR2 (germline): LGHDT, YNNKEL (reference sequence). V lost 4 bases and J lost 4; bases outside the gene matches: 4. The CDR3 sequence is 16 residues long. CDR3 in DNA: TGTGCCAGCAGCCTATCGGGACTAGCGGGGGCAGATACGCAGTATTTT. Its protein product is CASSLSGLAGADTQYF.

V and J are TRBV5-1 and TRBJ2-7; no definite D call. From germline, CDR1 is SGHRS and CDR2 YFSETQ. The V and J ends lost 3 bases and 1 base respectively, with 8 bases between them. This CDR3 has 13 amino acids. The CDR3 is CASSSPSSYEQYF. Here the CDR3 DNA reads TGCGCCAGCAGCTCTCCTAGTTCCTACGAGCAGTACTTC. Supplemented by reference TRBV5-1 and TRBJ2-7, the full variable domain reads KAGVTQTPRYLIKTRGQQVTLSCSPISGHRSVSWYQQTPGQGLQFLFEYFSETQRNKGNFPGRFSGRQFSNSRSEMNVSTLELGDSALYLCASSSPSSYEQYFGPGTRLTVT.

CDR3 nucleotide sequence: TGTGCCAGCAGCTTAGGAAGGCGGACCTATAATTCACCCCTCCACTTT. Residues: CASSLGRRTYNSPLHF. The J gene is TRBJ1-6, the V gene TRBV13; D uncertain. The CDR3 is 16 residues long. Trimming stripped 0 bases from V and 2 bases from J, with 8 bases between. Germline V gene lookup returns CDR1 PRHDT and CDR2 FYEKMQ (reference sequence).

This clone was picked up a small number of times. The chain carries TRBV7-3 and TRBJ2-1, with a tentative D call TRBD2 (5 bases). V gave up 5 bases and J gave up 7 bases, with 15 bases separating them. The germline gives CDR1 SGHTA, CDR2 FQGTGA. This CDR3 region has 14 residues. This chain's CDR3 is CASSLQEAANEQFF. The CDR3 region has the DNA TGTGCCAGCAGCCTACAAGAAGCGGCAAATGAGCAGTTCTTC.